The entry below gives a single TCR beta chain sequence along with its context. No antigen is known for it. The sample holds no much larger clone one base away, and base qualities are not on file. The sample belongs to a study of T cells in Graves' hyperthyroidism and ophthalmopathy (dated by TCRdb to the late 2010s). Broadly, across the study: Peripheral blood was collected at initial diagnosis, before any treatment. After blood sampling, hyperthyroidism patients were treated with methimazole at a starting dose of 30 mg daily, and ophthalmopathy patients were treated with high-dose intravenous methylprednisolone. The roughly 91 discovery patients were randomly divided into training and test sets at a 7:3 ratio. Whether ophthalmopathy could be predicted prospectively was tested in an independent validation cohort made up of roughly 19 hyperthyroidism patients plus 17 patients who later progressed to ophthalmopathy. A discovery cohort of fewer than 110 patients, about 40 with Graves' ophthalmopathy and 55 to 65 with stable Graves' hyperthyroidism, was used to find distinguishing TCR V-J signatures. In several Graves' hyperthyroidism patients, the study also compared T-cell repertoires from thyroid tissue with T-cell repertoires from blood. According to the paper, TCR Vbeta CDR3 sequencing was carried out on around 140 peripheral blood samples, which came from fewer than 50 ophthalmopathy, some 73 hyperthyroidism and approximately 17 progressor patients. Study-level results and caveats: Most expanded thyroid clonotypes (frequency above 0.001) were also found in blood, which suggests that blood repertoires may mirror thyroid immune responses. A 13 V-J signature model separated ophthalmopathy from stable hyperthyroidism, with over 85% sensitivity and roughly 84% specificity in cross-validation and 80%/75% in testing. In validation, the model predicted progression to ophthalmopathy with approximately 70% sensitivity and 72% to 85% specificity, a median of around six months before onset. No statistical method was used to set the sample size in advance, and investigators knew the group allocation.

Deletion took 6 bases off V and 5 bases off J, with a span of 16 bases between the germline ends. Per the germline V gene (reference sequence), SEHNR is the CDR1 and FQNEAQ is the CDR2. From the cysteine up to the phenylalanine, the CDR3 has a length of 14 residues. The entry retains the CDR3 DNA only, 42 bases that are in frame from base 1. TCR beta CDR3 regions were amplified from RNA transcripts. For the first round of RT-PCR on the TCR CDR3, the HTBI primer set was used together with the Qiagen OneStep RT-PCR kit. The libraries were constructed in a second round of multiplex PCR and then size-selected and purified. Sequencing of the libraries was done on an Illumina HiSeq2000 using paired-end 100 bp reads. Under the source paper's analysis protocol: Raw data were processed with SOAPnuke, discarding reads with adapters, uncalled bases, mean Phred below 15, or no exact constant-primer or identifier match. COPE v1.2.5 was used to merge high-quality paired reads, and clonotypes were defined as unique nucleotide sequences. MiTCR v1.1 was used to align the clonotypes against IMGT TRBV, TRBD and TRBJ reference segments. Only V-J combinations with frequency above 0.0001, covering 99% to 99.2% of repertoires, were analysed. The TCS score was defined as F50 (clonal expansion) divided by E x V (chaos), with BLOSUM62-based TCRdist calculated between CDR3 peptides within each V-J. Welch's t-statistics and random forest reduced roughly 500 V-J features to roughly 13, which were used in a naive Bayes classifier (R e1071). The similarity between thyroid and blood repertoires was quantified using the Morisita-Horn index. TCRdb trimmed public reads at Q25 via fastp, called clones via MiXCR and kept in-frame beta chains. Every entry covers one CDR3 protein and lists the most common genes and DNA from its rows. The V and J calls reflect TCRdb's pipeline rather than the authors' work. This sample has 700,000 to 950,000 distinct CDR3 sequences in its table, and roughly a third of those were observed once. The ten largest make up around 31% of the sample.

Graves' hyperthyroidism was defined as stable when no progression to ophthalmopathy occurred over 18 months of follow-up. Hyperthyroidism patients were aged 18 to 65 years and newly diagnosed, with disease duration of less than 2 months. Exclusion was applied to patients with uncontrolled infections, other autoimmune diseases, pregnancy or lactation. Clinical symptoms, serum thyroxine and TRAb, thyroid ultrasound, and orbital computed tomography formed the basis for the diagnoses. Ficoll-Paque density gradient centrifugation was used to isolate PBMCs from 9.5 to 10 ml of fresh peripheral blood. Total RNA was extracted using Trizol reagent, and RNA quality was assessed on an Agilent 2100 Bioanalyzer.

The receptor was derived from a woman in her forties with Graves' hyperthyroidism. Sample: blood. The V and J genes are TRBV7-9 and TRBJ1-2; D gene: possibly TRBD1, on 5 matching bases. This receptor carries the CDR3 CASRHQGPSYGYTF. The sequence in DNA is TGTGCCAGCAGGCACCAGGGACCATCTTATGGCTACACCTTC.